A selection of T cell receptor beta chains follows, all from one sample in a study of cytomegalovirus exposure and HLA in healthy donors. Sequencing used immunoSEQ multiplex PCR; TCRdb keeps in-frame clones, though not all of them. This table holds about 190,000 clones, roughly 90% found once. The material sequenced was PBMCs. Receptors were obtained from a boy aged 2 to 10 in good health and CMV-seronegative. The conserved cysteine and the conserved F or W are not part of the CDR3 here. Clone size is stated in some rows and not others, as once, few, many or a class when expanded.

TRBJ1-6 | - | TRBV6-1 | ASSAHIDWSLSPLH
TRBJ2-1 | - | TRBV25-1 | ASSESLEREFYNEQF
TRBJ1-3 | - | TRBV7-2 | ASSLDQGSSGNTIY
TRBJ2-6 | - | TRBV29-1 | SAHTGTKHSGANVLT
TRBJ2-1 | - | TRBV2 | ASSSERSSYNEQF
TRBJ2-7 | - | TRBV7-2 | ASSFQAATYEQY
TRBJ1-1 | - | TRBV2 | ARSDSMNTEAF
TRBJ2-1 | once | TRBV6-1 | ASSVGLAGNNEQF
TRBJ2-1 | - | TRBV6-5 | ASSYLGLAGYNEQF
TRBJ2-5 | - | TRBV18 | ASSPKQETQY
TRBJ1-1 | once | TRBV6-1 | ASRGWEWIPEAF
TRBJ2-7 | - | TRBV30 | AWSVLGQEYEQY
TRBJ2-3 | - | TRBV7-3 | ASSLVASENTDTQY
TRBJ2-5 | - | TRBV19 | ASSFGTSGEGQETQY
TRBJ2-5 | - | TRBV6-6 | ASSQGRRETQY
TRBJ2-7 | - | TRBV2 | ASSGAGAEEQY
TRBJ2-7 | - | TRBV5-1 | ASSFLGGRDEQY
TRBJ2-7 | few | TRBV5-1 | ASSLPPYEQY
- | - | TRBV25-1 | ASSGEYDSYEQY
TRBJ2-7 | - | TRBV18 | ASSPRQGSYEQY
TRBJ1-2 | - | TRBV29-1 | SVERTGGHGYT
TRBJ1-5 | - | TRBV11-2 | ASSPREGLKPQH
TRBJ2-1 | - | TRBV6-1 | ASSEALVGGEEF
TRBJ2-7 | - | TRBV7-9 | SSSLVSYEQY
TRBJ2-3 | - | TRBV30 | AWSSSGRTQY
TRBJ2-1 | - | TRBV11-2 | ASSETSGGGF
TRBJ2-7 | - | TRBV5-4 | ASSLAGGGDYMEQY
TRBJ2-5 | - | TRBV27 | ASRRGLAGGQETQY
TRBJ2-4 | - | TRBV14 | ASSQSGAKNIQY
TRBJ2-7 | - | TRBV10-2 | ASSEFLYEQY
TRBJ2-3 | - | TRBV28 | ASSYAGGSTDTQY
TRBJ2-7 | - | TRBV5-1 | ASSWIAARGTYEQY
TRBJ2-1 | - | TRBV5-1 | ASGKTGGLEQF
TRBJ2-5 | - | TRBV5-1 | ASSLAGLVQETQY
TRBJ2-1 | - | TRBV2 | ASLGGSYNEQF
TRBJ1-4 | once | TRBV7-9 | SSSHREGGGNEKLF
TRBJ1-4 | - | TRBV7-8 | ASSQEVANEKLF
TRBJ2-1 | - | TRBV7-2 | ASSLPPQGIDYEQF
TRBJ2-7 | - | TRBV19 | ASSPGRGEQY
TRBJ2-1 | - | TRBV9 | ASSVVSGSNEQF
TRBJ2-1 | - | TRBV5-6 | ASSLGGNSYNEQF
TRBJ2-1 | few | TRBV4-1 | ASSQEETGGAYNEQF
TRBJ2-7 | - | TRBV28 | ASSIAGQTYEQY